The clone carrying this TCR beta chain was observed at least ten times. This specimen comes from a study of neurological immune-mediated disorders. Trimming cost V 5 bases and J 3 bases, with 17 bases left between them. The CDR3 length is 15 residues. Germline V gene lookup returns CDR1 SGHAT and CDR2 FQNNGV. TCRdb re-called the 5' RACE reads through MiXCR, storing one row per CDR3 protein. The sample holds about 19,000 distinct CDR3 sequences, roughly 2.5% seen once. The clonotype comes from a woman between 18 and 30 years old with multiple sclerosis. Sequencing was done on a sample of PBMCs. The chain joins TRBV11-2 to TRBJ2-7, with D maybe TRBD1 (6 bases). Written as DNA, the CDR3 is TGTGCCAGCAGCCCCGTGACAGGAAAGGGCTACGAGCAGTACTTC. Its protein is CASSPVTGKGYEQYF.